One sample yielded the 12 T cell receptor beta chains listed below, sequenced in a study of cytomegalovirus exposure and HLA in healthy donors. Primers for the PCR totalled 60 Vbeta and 13 Jbeta. Sequenced by immunoSEQ multiplex PCR; TCRdb stores in-frame clones only, minus some. The sample records roughly 81,000 clones, 79% being singletons. Sequenced sample: PBMCs. The receptors stem from a man between 25 and 39 years old in good health and CMV-seronegative.

This chain links TRBV2 with TRBJ1-3; 10 positions agree with TRBD1. The CDR3 extends over 13 amino acids. Trimming removed 4 bases from V and 15 bases from J; junction bases left unmatched: 9. Per germline, CDR1 SNHLY and CDR2 FYNNEI. The CDR3 reads CASSGGSRDRGYF. The DNA of the CDR3 is TGTGCCAGCAGTGGAGGGTCCAGGGACAGGGGATATTTT.

The chain couples TRBV28 to TRBJ1-1; TRBD1 matches at 8 bases. The V gene's germline CDR1 is MDHEN and CDR2 SYDVKM. V was clipped by 5 bases and J by 0 bases; unmatched bases: 14. This CDR3 comprises 18 residues. The CDR3 bases are TGTGCCAGCAGTCCTATAGACCAGGACAGGGATATGAACACTGAAGCTTTCTTT. Its protein is CASSPIDQDRDMNTEAFF.

The table lists this clone with a few counts. The genes are TRBV14 and TRBJ2-5, with 10 bases matching TRBD2. This CDR3 spans 14 amino acids. The V gene end was trimmed by 4 bases and the J gene end by 4 bases; junction bases not matched to a gene: 3. CDR1 and CDR2 (germline): SGHDN, FVKESK. CDR3 nucleotide sequence: TGTGCCAGCAGCCGGGGACTAGCGAGAGAGACCCAGTACTTC. Protein: CASSRGLARETQYF.

This clone turned up a few times. This chain joins TRBV4-3 and TRBJ2-1; 9 bases line up with TRBD1. V lost 0 bases to trimming and J lost 2 bases; unmatched junction nucleotides: 8. CDR1 LGHNA and CDR2 YSLEER come from the germline V gene. The CDR3 covers 18 residues. In DNA, the CDR3 is TGCGCCAGCAGCCAAGATCTCGTACGGGACAGGGCCTACAATGAGCAGTTCTTC. Its translation is CASSQDLVRDRAYNEQFF.

The V call is TRBV11-2, the J call TRBJ1-3, with D tentatively TRBD1 (5 bases). V was pared by 3 bases and J by 0 bases, with 9 bases between. The CDR3 contains 15 residues. CDR1 is SGHAT, CDR2 FQNNGV, per germline. The CDR3 DNA is TGTGCCAGCAGCTTCGACAGCGCCTCTGGAAACACCATATATTTT. Protein sequence: CASSFDSASGNTIYF.

The rearrangement links TRBV4-3 to TRBJ1-2; possible D gene TRBD1, 5 bases. Per the germline V gene, CDR1 is LGHNA and CDR2 is YSLEER. This CDR3 has 14 amino acids. V lost 0 bases and J 8 bases, leaving 13 bases between the germline ends. CDR3 coding DNA: TGCGCCAGCAGCCAAGATTCGGGGACTCGCGGCTACACCTTC. Translation gives CASSQDSGTRGYTF.

V is TRBV30 and J is TRBJ1-2, with 9 bases identical to TRBD1. Germline V CDR1 and CDR2: GTSNPN, SVGIG (reference sequence). This CDR3 comprises 14 residues. V trimming: 3 bases; J trimming: 4 bases; junction bases outside the gene matches: 6. CDR3 DNA: TGTGCCTGGAGGATTTGGGACAGGGCCTATGGCTACACCTTC. It is translated as CAWRIWDRAYGYTF.

In this sample, this clone turned up once. J is TRBJ1-5 and V is TRBV27; D gene unclear. The CDR3 is 16 amino acids. Deletions cut 5 bases from V and 3 bases from J, with 17 bases between. The germline V gene encodes CDR1 MNHEY and CDR2 SMNVEV (reference sequence). The CDR3: CASSNRWGGNNQPQHF. The DNA for the CDR3 is TGTGCCAGCAGTAATCGATGGGGAGGGAACAATCAGCCCCAGCATTTT.

This clone was seen more than once but under ten times. The chain combines TRBV5-5 with TRBJ1-1, with D unclear. The CDR3 is 13 residues long. The V gene's germline CDR1 is SGHKS and CDR2 YYEKEE (reference sequence). Trimming took 0 bases from V and 1 from J, leaving 4 bases between them. This CDR3 reads CASSLGGNTEAFF. In DNA, the CDR3 is TGTGCCAGCAGCTTGGGAGGGAACACTGAAGCTTTCTTT.

The sample holds a few counts of this clone. The DNA for the CDR3 is TGCGCCAGCAGCCAGTCCGGGACTAGCGGGAGCAATGAGCAGTTCTTC. Translating it yields CASSQSGTSGSNEQFF. The J gene is TRBJ2-1, the V gene TRBV4-3; 14 bases match TRBD2. Germline lookup yields CDR1 LGHNA and CDR2 YSLEER. The CDR3 is made up of 16 amino acids. V lost 3 bases, J lost 6 bases, and 4 bases stayed unmatched.

CDR3: CSVATGGKTEAFF. The CDR3 coding sequence is TGCAGCGTTGCTACAGGGGGCAAGACTGAAGCTTTCTTT. The chain is built from TRBV29-1 and TRBJ1-1, with 9 nucleotides matching TRBD1. The CDR3 is 13 amino acids. The germline V gene encodes CDR1 SQVTM and CDR2 ANQGSEA. V shed 4 bases and J 5 bases; nucleotides not matched to a gene: 5.

The rearrangement joins TRBV6-5 to TRBJ1-2; D unclear. The germline gives CDR1 MNHEY, CDR2 SVGAGI. The V end was cut by 5 bases, the J end by 3 bases, with 7 bases between. This CDR3 is 12 amino acids long. Written as DNA, the CDR3 is TGTGCCAGCAGTCAAACGGACTATGGCTACACCTTC. Translation: CASSQTDYGYTF.